A single sample is the source of the 32 T cell receptor beta chains below, sequenced in a study of CD8+CD57+ T cells in acquired aplastic anemia. Patients selected for sequencing had displayed CD8+CD57+ cell expansion by flow cytometry. Profiling that covered TCR beta VDJ and CDR3 relied on genomic DNA as its template. One entry per CDR3 protein results from TCRdb running MiXCR on the reads. The table includes approximately 200,000 distinct CDR3 sequences, about half detected once. Sequenced material: sorted CD4+, CD8+, or CD8+CD57+ T cells (not recorded which) from PBMCs. These receptor sequences come from a human donor with aplastic anemia.

The table lists this clonotype with many counts. The chain carries TRBV20-1 and TRBJ1-5; perhaps TRBD1 as D (6 bases). The CDR3 sequence is 17 residues long. V was cut by 1 base and J by 2 bases, with 18 bases left in between. CDR1 and CDR2 (germline): DFQATT, SNEGSKA (reference sequence). Here the CDR3 reads CSARVVGARVGNQPQHF. The CDR3 nucleotides read TGCAGTGCTAGAGTAGTGGGGGCGAGGGTGGGCAATCAGCCCCAGCATTTT.

The V call is TRBV5-5, the J call TRBJ2-3, with D perhaps TRBD1 (5 bases). Germline-derived CDR1 and CDR2 are SGHKS and YYEKEE (reference sequence). The CDR3 covers 13 residues. Trimming took off 2 bases at V and 6 bases at J, with 10 bases between the two ends. CDR3 in amino acids: CASSLGADDTQYF. The CDR3 DNA reads TGTGCCAGCAGCTTAGGGGCCGATGATACGCAGTATTTT.

This clonotype was counted between two and nine times. This chain joins TRBV7-6 and TRBJ2-7; D might be TRBD2 (6 bases). CDR3 length: 16 amino acids. The V and J ends lost 0 bases and 4 bases respectively, with 16 bases between them. Germline V gene data show CDR1 as SGHVS and CDR2 as FNYEAQ. The CDR3 coding sequence is TGTGCCAGCAGCTTAGCGGAGACGGAGGAGGGGTACGAGCAGTACTTC. This translates into CASSLAETEEGYEQYF.

V gene TRBV7-2 combines with J gene TRBJ1-1; possible D gene TRBD1, 6 bases. Germline assignment: CDR1 SGHTA and CDR2 FQGNSA. The V gene lost 2 bases and the J gene lost 3 bases, with 13 bases spanning the gap. This CDR3 contains 15 residues. The CDR3 sequence: CASSLLSPGDTEAFF. DNA of the CDR3: TGTGCCAGCAGCTTATTGTCCCCAGGGGACACTGAAGCTTTCTTT.

This clonotype was seen at least ten times. The chain is built from TRBV19 and TRBJ1-1, with D uncertain. The CDR3 covers 12 residues. The V gene lost 4 bases and the J gene lost 3 bases, with 6 bases spanning the gap. From germline, CDR1 is LNHDA and CDR2 SQIVND (reference sequence). CDR3 amino acids: CASSRTDTEAFF. CDR3 in DNA: TGTGCCAGTAGTAGAACGGACACTGAAGCTTTCTTT.

The chain couples TRBV19 to TRBJ1-4; D is ambiguous. CDR1 is LNHDA, CDR2 SQIVND, per germline (reference sequence). V lost 6 bases and J 5 bases, leaving 13 bases between the germline ends. This CDR3 comprises 14 residues. This CDR3 reads CASREAAPNEKLFF. The DNA of the CDR3 is TGTGCCAGTAGGGAGGCTGCACCGAATGAAAAACTGTTTTTT.

This chain joins TRBV10-3 and TRBJ2-7; weak D call: TRBD2 (7 bases). Germline loops: CDR1 ENHRY, CDR2 SYGVKD. CDR3 length: 13 amino acids. The ends were cut back, 10 bases at V and 5 bases at J, with 18 bases in the middle. CDR3 sequence: CASNLLGGDEQYF. CDR3 bases: TGTGCCAGCAACCTTCTAGGGGGGGACGAGCAGTACTTC.

The rearrangement links TRBV7-6 to TRBJ1-1; D unresolved. Germline lookup yields CDR1 SGHVS and CDR2 FNYEAQ. V lost 5 bases and J 1 base, leaving 11 bases between the germline ends. This CDR3 is built from 14 residues. The CDR3 DNA is TGTGCCAGCAGCGTGGGTTCTGGGAACACTGAAGCTTTCTTT. This translates into CASSVGSGNTEAFF.

This clonotype came up a few times. The J gene is TRBJ2-5, the V gene TRBV19; D is undetermined. The CDR3 covers 12 residues. CDR1 and CDR2 (germline): LNHDA, SQIVND (reference sequence). The ends were cut back, 3 bases at V and 4 bases at J, with 6 bases in the middle. The CDR3 DNA is TGTGCCAGTAGTATCAATAGAGAGACCCAGTACTTC. Translated, it gives CASSINRETQYF.

The CDR3 bases are TGTGCCACCAGTGACAATAACAGGGGGCAGTACCAAGAGACCCAGTACTTC. It encodes CATSDNNRGQYQETQYF. The chain is built from TRBV24-1 and TRBJ2-5; TRBD1 aligns across 9 bases. This CDR3 is built from 17 residues. The germline V gene has CDR1 KGHDR and CDR2 SFDVKD. The J segment lost 0 bases and the V segment lost 4 bases, leaving 8 bases of the junction unmatched.

V usage is TRBV20-1 and J usage is TRBJ1-1; possible D gene TRBD1, 5 bases. Deletions cut 8 bases from V and 1 base from J, with 20 bases between. The germline V gene encodes CDR1 DFQATT and CDR2 SNEGSKA (reference sequence). The CDR3 spans 15 residues. The CDR3 sequence: CSSRGRGGRNTEAFF. As DNA, the CDR3 is TGCAGTTCAAGAGGGCGGGGGGGACGGAACACTGAAGCTTTCTTT.

This clonotype was detected ten times or more. The chain is built from TRBV6-6 and TRBJ1-2; D is possibly TRBD1 (6 bases). Looked up from germline, CDR1 is MNHNY and CDR2 is SVGAGI (reference sequence). The CDR3 extends over 13 amino acids. The CDR3 loop is CAGTRGARYGYTF. The CDR3, as DNA: TGTGCTGGGACAAGGGGGGCGAGGTATGGCTACACCTTC.

As to this clonotype: At one boundary the junction diverges from the germline segment, which might be a read error. The rearrangement joins TRBV5-1 to TRBJ2-2, with a weak D call TRBD2 (6 bases). CDR1 and CDR2 from the germline V gene are SGHRS and YFSETQ. This CDR3 is 16 amino acids long. CDR3 in amino acids: CTSSLLAGMNTGELFF. The CDR3 bases are TGCACCAGCAGCTTGCTGGCGGGAATGAACACCGGGGAGCTGTTTTTT.

The rearrangement joins TRBV7-2 to TRBJ2-7, with unresolved D. The CDR3 runs 16 residues. The V end lost 2 bases, the J end lost 3 bases, and 17 bases lay between the germline ends. The germline gives CDR1 SGHTA, CDR2 FQGNSA. CDR3 residues: CASSLYSGAIIYEQYF. As DNA, the CDR3 is TGTGCCAGCAGCTTATACTCAGGCGCGATTATCTACGAGCAGTACTTC.

In DNA form, the CDR3 reads TGTGCCAGCAGCGGCGGGGGGCCCTATGGCTACACCTTC. Translated: CASSGGGPYGYTF. The chain carries TRBV3-1 and TRBJ1-2; D might be TRBD1 (6 bases). V shed 5 bases and J shed 4 bases, with 11 bases lying between them. Germline lookup yields CDR1 LGHDT and CDR2 YNNKEL (reference sequence). This CDR3 contains 13 residues.

The gene calls are TRBV2 and TRBJ1-1; a possible D gene is TRBD1 (6 bases). The CDR3 covers 14 residues. Trimming removed 6 bases at V and 0 bases at J, with 11 bases between. Looked up from germline, CDR1 is SNHLY and CDR2 is FYNNEI. The CDR3 is CASSYRAVNTEAFF. CDR3 DNA: TGTGCCAGCAGCTACAGGGCGGTGAACACTGAAGCTTTCTTT.

The rearrangement uses TRBV9 and TRBJ1-1; D unclear. This CDR3 is built from 15 residues. Trimming left V 3 bases short and J 1 base short, with 13 bases between. Per the germline V gene, CDR1 is SGDLS and CDR2 is YYNGEE. The CDR3: CASSATSVGNTEAFF. The CDR3 DNA is TGTGCCAGCAGCGCGACATCTGTGGGGAACACTGAAGCTTTCTTT.

About this clonotype itself: A much larger clonotype is one base distant, so this may be a read error. The V call is TRBV19, the J call TRBJ1-4, with a tentative D call TRBD1 (5 bases). CDR1 is LNHDA and CDR2 is SQIVND in the germline V gene (reference sequence). CDR3 length equals 15 residues. The CDR3: CASSSQTATDEKLFF. The CDR3 region has the DNA TGTGCCAGTAGTTCACAGACAGCAACTGATGAAAAACTGTTTTTT.

In its sample, this clonotype was seen once. V gene TRBV24-1 combines with J gene TRBJ1-6; maybe TRBD1 (6 bases). The CDR3 sequence is 12 residues long. Trimming removed 4 bases at V and 14 bases at J, with 11 bases between. The V gene's germline CDR1 is KGHDR and CDR2 SFDVKD. The CDR3 DNA reads as TGTGCCACCAGTGAAGGGGGATCAGCCCTCCACTTT. Encoded protein: CATSEGGSALHF.

This clonotype was detected many times. The V gene is TRBV5-1, the J gene TRBJ2-1; possibly TRBD1 or TRBD2 for D (5 bases each). Trimming left V 5 bases short and J 0 bases short, with 15 bases between. The CDR3 spans 16 residues. The germline gives CDR1 SGHRS, CDR2 YFSETQ. CDR3 nucleotides: TGCGCCAGCAGATCTGACAGCCGGGGCTCCTACAATGAGCAGTTCTTC. Its translation: CASRSDSRGSYNEQFF. The full variable domain, rest sourced from reference TRBV5-1 and TRBJ2-1, is KAGVTQTPRYLIKTRGQQVTLSCSPISGHRSVSWYQQTPGQGLQFLFEYFSETQRNKGNFPGRFSGRQFSNSRSEMNVSTLELGDSALYLCASRSDSRGSYNEQFFGPGTRLTVL.

This clonotype has a handful of counts. The chain couples TRBV10-3 to TRBJ1-5; TRBD1 aligns across 7 bases. After removal of 4 bases from V and 11 bases from J, the junction contained 14 bases not matched to a gene. CDR3 length: 15 amino acids. Germline loops: CDR1 ENHRY, CDR2 SYGVKD. CDR3: CAISGTDRESETQHF. Written as DNA, the CDR3 is TGTGCCATCAGTGGCACTGACAGGGAATCGGAGACCCAGCATTTT.

This clonotype was seen a handful of times. It may be a read error: a sequence one base away is much more abundant. Here the CDR3 DNA reads TGTGCCAGCGGCCGCGGGGTCGATCAGCCCCAGCATTTT. Translation gives CASGRGVDQPQHF. The rearrangement links TRBV12-3 or TRBV12-4 to TRBJ1-5; D ambiguous. This CDR3 has 13 amino acids. V lost 8 bases and J lost 5, with 13 bases in between.

The chain employs TRBV27 and TRBJ2-3, with a weak D call TRBD2 (5 bases). The CDR3 is 13 amino acids. V was cut by 3 bases and J by 6 bases, with 10 bases left in between. Germline V CDR1 and CDR2: MNHEY, SMNVEV (reference sequence). CDR3 bases: TGTGCCAGCAGTTTTGGAGGACGGGATACGCAGTATTTT. Translation gives CASSFGGRDTQYF.

This clonotype was seen at least ten times. V and J are TRBV7-2 and TRBJ1-2, with D perhaps TRBD1 (6 bases). The CDR3 loop spans 15 amino acids. V was cut by 1 base and J by 2 bases, with 11 bases left in between. CDR1 is SGHTA and CDR2 is FQGNSA in the germline V gene. The CDR3 DNA reads TGTGCCAGCAGCTTAGAGGGGGGGCGGAACTATGGCTACACCTTC. Its translation is CASSLEGGRNYGYTF.

The V gene is TRBV25-1, the J gene TRBJ2-1; D possibly corresponds to TRBD2 (7 bases). The V gene lost 6 bases and the J gene lost 4 bases, with 25 bases spanning the gap. The length of the CDR3 is 18 residues. Looked up from germline, CDR1 is MGHDK and CDR2 is SYGVNS. The CDR3 region is CASRERASRGALYNEQFF. The CDR3 nucleotides read TGTGCCAGCAGGGAACGGGCTTCTCGGGGGGCACTGTACAATGAGCAGTTCTTC.

The rearrangement joins TRBV7-9 to TRBJ2-5; 9 bases agree with TRBD2. Germline CDR1 SEHNR, CDR2 FQNEAQ (reference sequence). Trimming at V came to 2 bases and at J to 2 bases, leaving 6 bases not matched to a gene. The CDR3 sequence is 16 residues long. As DNA, the CDR3 is TGTGCCAGCAGCTTATCGCGGGGGGGTATACAAGAGACCCAGTACTTC. Amino acids: CASSLSRGGIQETQYF.

There are many counts of this clonotype. This chain uses TRBV11-3 with TRBJ2-7; 7 positions match TRBD1. From germline, CDR1 is SGHNT and CDR2 YENEEA. This CDR3 comprises 13 residues. V was clipped by 1 base and J by 13 bases; unmatched bases: 10. The CDR3 DNA reads as TGTGCCAGCAGCTTAGTACTTAGGGGGCTTTACTACTTC. Amino acid sequence: CASSLVLRGLYYF. The full variable domain, in which reference TRBV11-3 and TRBJ2-7 provide the parts outside the CDR3, is EAGVVQSPRYKIIEKKQPVAFWCNPISGHNTLYWYLQNLGQGPELLIRYENEEAVDDSQLPKDRFSAERLKGVDSTLKIQPAELGDSAVYLCASSLVLRGLYYFGPGTRLTVT.

This chain uses TRBV6-7 with TRBJ1-3; 8 bases line up with TRBD1. TRBV6-7 is an ORF, with its function uncertain. The junction had 5 bases not matched to a gene; V was cut back by 2 bases and J by 2 bases. This CDR3 comprises 16 residues. The CDR3 region has the DNA TGTGCCAGCAGTTACCGCGGACAGGGAACTGGAAACACCATATATTTT. This gives the protein CASSYRGQGTGNTIYF.

The table lists this clonotype with a few counts. The rearrangement joins TRBV28 to TRBJ1-2; 7 positions match TRBD1. With V trimmed by 7 bases and J by 0 bases, 11 bases remained unmatched. Germline CDR1 reads MDHEN; CDR2 reads SYDVKM. There are 16 residues in the CDR3. CDR3 sequence: CASIGGGVPANYGYTF. DNA for the CDR3: TGTGCCAGCATAGGAGGGGGCGTCCCAGCTAACTATGGCTACACCTTC.

The chain uses TRBV2 and TRBJ1-6; 7 nucleotides match TRBD1. The CDR3 is made up of 15 amino acids. Germline V lookup: CDR1 SNHLY, CDR2 FYNNEI. Trimming took 5 bases from V and 6 from J; bases not matched to a gene: 7. The CDR3, as DNA: TGTGCCAGCAGTCAACGGACAGGCTCTAATTCACCCCTCCACTTT. Its protein product is CASSQRTGSNSPLHF.

This clonotype was recorded at least ten times. V usage is TRBV20-1 and J usage is TRBJ2-5; TRBD1 aligns across 12 bases. V trimming: 6 bases; J trimming: 6 bases; junction bases outside the gene matches: 11. Per the germline V gene, CDR1 is DFQATT and CDR2 is SNEGSKA (reference sequence). CDR3 length: 15 amino acids. As DNA, the CDR3 is TGCAGTGCGGTACAGGGGACAGGGGGCGCGAAGACCCAGTACTTC. Translated: CSAVQGTGGAKTQYF.

The chain combines TRBV5-1 with TRBJ1-5; unclear D gene. V dropped 0 bases and J dropped 6 bases, with 7 bases sitting between them. The CDR3 is 13 residues long. The V gene's germline CDR1 is SGHRS and CDR2 YFSETQ. CDR3 residues: CASSLEVGQPQHF. In DNA, the CDR3 is TGCGCCAGCAGCTTGGAGGTTGGTCAGCCCCAGCATTTT.